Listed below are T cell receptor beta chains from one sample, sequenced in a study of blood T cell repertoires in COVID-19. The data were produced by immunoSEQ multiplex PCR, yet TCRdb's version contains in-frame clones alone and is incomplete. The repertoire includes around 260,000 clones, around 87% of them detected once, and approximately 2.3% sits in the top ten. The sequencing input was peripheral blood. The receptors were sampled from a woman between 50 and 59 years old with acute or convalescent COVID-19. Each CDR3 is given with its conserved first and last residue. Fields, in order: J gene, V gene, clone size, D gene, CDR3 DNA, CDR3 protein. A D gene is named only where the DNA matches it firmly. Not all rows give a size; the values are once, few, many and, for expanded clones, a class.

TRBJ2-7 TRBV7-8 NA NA TGTGCCAGCAGCTCTAGTGGGCAGGGGTGGGCCTACGAGCAGTACTTC CASSSSGQGWAYEQYF
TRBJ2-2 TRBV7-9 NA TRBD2 TGTGCCAGCACCAGACTAGCGGGAGCGAGGACCGGGGAGCTGTTTTTT CASTRLAGARTGELFF
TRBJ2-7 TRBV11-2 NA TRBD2 TGTGCCAGCAGCCCGATACGGAGGGCTAGCGGGGCCAACTCCTACGAGCAGTACTTC CASSPIRRASGANSYEQYF
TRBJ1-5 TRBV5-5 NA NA TGTGCCAGCAGCTTGGGCAGGGGATACAATCAGCCCCAGCATTTT CASSLGRGYNQPQHF
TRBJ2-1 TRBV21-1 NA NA TGTGCCAGCAGCAAAGGGGGCGGGAGGGCGGTTGAGCAGTTCTTC CASSKGGGRAVEQFF
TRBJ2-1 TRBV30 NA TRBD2 TGTGCTAGCGGGGCTACCTACAATGAGCAGTTCTTC CASGATYNEQFF
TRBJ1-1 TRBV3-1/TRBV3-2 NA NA TGTGCCAGCAGCCAAGGATCCTTTATTAGGGGGAACACTGAAGCTTTCTTT CASSQGSFIRGNTEAFF
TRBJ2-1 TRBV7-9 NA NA TGTGCCAGCAGCCGGGACTTGGACAATGAGCAGTTCTTC CASSRDLDNEQFF
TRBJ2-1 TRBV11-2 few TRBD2 TGTGCCAGCAGCTTAGTGGGGACTAGCGGCACCAATGAGCAGTTCTTC CASSLVGTSGTNEQFF
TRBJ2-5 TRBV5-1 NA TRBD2 TGCGCCAGCAGCTTACCGCGGGAGATTGTTCGAGAGACCCAGTACTTC CASSLPREIVRETQYF
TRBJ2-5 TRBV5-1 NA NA TGCGCCAGCAGCTCCTTACAGGGAACTTATGCGGAGACCCAGTACTTC CASSSLQGTYAETQYF
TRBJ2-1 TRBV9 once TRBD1 TGTGCCAGCAGCCTAGGGGCCCTTAGACAGGGGGCTGGGAATGAGCAGTTCTTC CASSLGALRQGAGNEQFF
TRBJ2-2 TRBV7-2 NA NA TGTGCCAGCAGCCCCGGGTGGGGGCGGGCGAACACCGGGGAGCTGTTTTTT CASSPGWGRANTGELFF
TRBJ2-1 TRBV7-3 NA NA TGTGCCAGCAGCTTAGGGTCGTGGCGGAGCGAATACAATGAGCAGTTCTTC CASSLGSWRSEYNEQFF
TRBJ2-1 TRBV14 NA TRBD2 TGTGCCAGCAGTTTAGCCGCGGGGGGGGCCCTTAATGAGCAGTTCTTC CASSLAAGGALNEQFF
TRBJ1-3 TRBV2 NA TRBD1 TGTGCCAGCAGTTTCTTGACAGGGGGGGGAAACACCATATATTTT CASSFLTGGGNTIYF
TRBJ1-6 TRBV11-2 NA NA TGTGCCAGCAGCTTAGGGCTGGATTCACCCCTCCACTTT CASSLGLDSPLHF
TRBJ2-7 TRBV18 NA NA TGTGCCAGCTCACCCCTTTGGGGGGACGAGCAGTACTTC CASSPLWGDEQYF
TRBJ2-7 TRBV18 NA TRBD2 TGTGCCAGCTCACCAGAAGGTAGCGGGAGTTTGTACGAGCAGTACTTC CASSPEGSGSLYEQYF
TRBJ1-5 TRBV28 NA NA TGTGCCAGCAGGGCAGATAGCAATCAGCCCCAGCATTTT CASRADSNQPQHF
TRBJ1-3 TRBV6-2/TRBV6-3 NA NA TGTGCCAGCAGCCGAGGCCCTGGAAACACCATATATTTT CASSRGPGNTIYF
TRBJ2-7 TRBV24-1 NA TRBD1 TGTGCCACCAGTGATCCACAGGGGGCGGGCTACGAGCAGTACTTC CATSDPQGAGYEQYF
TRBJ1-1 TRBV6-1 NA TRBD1 TGTGCCAGCAGTGATACAGGGGCAACCGTGAACACTGAAGCTTTCTTT CASSDTGATVNTEAFF
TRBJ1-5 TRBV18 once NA TGTGCCAGCTCACCACCGGGGGCAGAGAGCCAGCCCCAGCATTTT CASSPPGAESQPQHF
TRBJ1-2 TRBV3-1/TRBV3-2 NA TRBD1 TGTGCCAGCAGCCAGACAGGGAACTATGGCTACACCTTC CASSQTGNYGYTF
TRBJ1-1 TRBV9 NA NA TGTGCCAGCAGCCGGGACTTAGCAGGGATTGAAGCTTTCTTT CASSRDLAGIEAFF
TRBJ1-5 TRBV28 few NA TGTGCCAGCAGCGATGGGAGGGTGAGGAATCAGCCCCAGCATTTT CASSDGRVRNQPQHF
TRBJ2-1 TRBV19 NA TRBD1 TGTGCCAGTAGTTTGGGACAGGGAGGGAATGAGCAGTTCTTC CASSLGQGGNEQFF
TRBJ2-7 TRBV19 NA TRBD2 TGTGCCAGTAGTAGGGGACTAGCGGGAGTGTACGAGCAGTACTTC CASSRGLAGVYEQYF
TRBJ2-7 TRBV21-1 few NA TGTGCCAGCAGCCCCGGAACGGGACAGGTCCACGAGCAGTACTTC CASSPGTGQVHEQYF
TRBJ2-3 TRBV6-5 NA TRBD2 TGTGCCAGCTCCGAGGGGCTAGCGGGCACAGATACGCAGTATTTT CASSEGLAGTDTQYF
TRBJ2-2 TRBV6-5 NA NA TGTGCCAGCAGGCCACAGGGCCCGAGCACCGGGGAGCTGTTTTTT CASRPQGPSTGELFF
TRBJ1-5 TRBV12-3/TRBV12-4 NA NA TGTGCCAGCAGTTTTGGAGCGCAGCCCCAGCATTTT CASSFGAQPQHF
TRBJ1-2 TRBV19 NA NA TGTGCCAGCTCTAAAACAGGTCGACTCTATGGCTACACCTTC CASSKTGRLYGYTF
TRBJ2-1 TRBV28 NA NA TGTGCCAGCAGTCCTCAGGGGATCTCCTACAATGAGCAGTTCTTC CASSPQGISYNEQFF
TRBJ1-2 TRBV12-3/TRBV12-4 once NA TGTGCCAGCAGTTTAGGTCCTTATGGCTACACCTTC CASSLGPYGYTF
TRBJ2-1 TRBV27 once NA TGTGCCAGCAGTCCCGGTCAGGGGAAACCCTCCTACAATGAGCAGTTCTTC CASSPGQGKPSYNEQFF
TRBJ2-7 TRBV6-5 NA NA TGTGCCAGCAAGAAGAGCTCCTACGAGCAGTACTTC CASKKSSYEQYF
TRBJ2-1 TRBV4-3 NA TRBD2 TGCGCCAGCAGCCAAGGTGAGACTAGCGGGAGATCGTATGAGCAGTTCTTC CASSQGETSGRSYEQFF
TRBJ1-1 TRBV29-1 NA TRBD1 TGCAGCGTTACGAGGGGGCAAGGCACTGAAGCTTTCTTT CSVTRGQGTEAFF
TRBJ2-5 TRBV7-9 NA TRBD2 TGTGCCAGCAGCCTCGGGACTAGCGGCCAAGAGACCCAGTACTTC CASSLGTSGQETQYF
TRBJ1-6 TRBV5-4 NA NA TGTGCCAGCAGCTTGGGACAGTCGTATGGTTCACCCCTCCACTTT CASSLGQSYGSPLHF
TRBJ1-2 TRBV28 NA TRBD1 TGTGCCAGCAGCCTCCGGACAGGGGAGGGCTACACCTTC CASSLRTGEGYTF
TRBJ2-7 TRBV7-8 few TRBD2 TGTGCCAGCAGCCCCACTAGCGGGAGAGCCTACGAGCAGTACTTC CASSPTSGRAYEQYF
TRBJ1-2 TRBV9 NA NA TGTGCCAGCAGCGTCGAGGGCTTTTCTGGACTCTATGGCTACACCTTC CASSVEGFSGLYGYTF
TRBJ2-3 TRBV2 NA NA TGTGCCAGCAGTGACTTGACGAGGACGCAGTATTTT CASSDLTRTQYF
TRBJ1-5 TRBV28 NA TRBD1 TGTGCCAGCCAACAGGGGGGCCGAACAAGGGCAGCCCAGCATTTT CASQQGGRTRAAQHF
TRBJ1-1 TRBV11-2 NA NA TGTGCCAGCAGCTTAGGAGTCGGGGAAGCTTTCTTT CASSLGVGEAFF
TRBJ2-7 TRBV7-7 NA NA TGTGCCAGCAGCTTAGGCCAGAACTACGAGCAGTACTTC CASSLGQNYEQYF
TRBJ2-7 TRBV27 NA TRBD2 TGTGCCAGCAGTCCGTTAGCAGTCCGAGCGGGAGTTGGGTACGAGCAGTACTTC CASSPLAVRAGVGYEQYF
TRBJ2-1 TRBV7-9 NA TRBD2 TGTGCCAGCAGCCCCCAGGCGCGGGAGGGAGGTGAGCAGTTCTTC CASSPQAREGGEQFF
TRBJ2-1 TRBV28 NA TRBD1 TGTGCCAGCAAAGACAGGGGGCGGAATGAGCAGTTCTTC CASKDRGRNEQFF
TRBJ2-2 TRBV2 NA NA TGTGCCAGAAGACCCGGGGAGAACACCGGGGAGCTGTTTTTT CARRPGENTGELFF
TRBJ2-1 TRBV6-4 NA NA TGTGCCAGCAGTGACCCCTGGGGCCCCACGGGCGATGAGCAGTTCTTC CASSDPWGPTGDEQFF
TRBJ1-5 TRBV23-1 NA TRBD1 TGCGCCAGCAGTCAGACGACAGGGGCGGGCTATAGCAATCAGCCCCAGCATTTT CASSQTTGAGYSNQPQHF
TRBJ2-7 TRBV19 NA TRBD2 TGTGCCAGTACGAGAGGGGGACTAGTGGATAGCGAGCAGTACTTC CASTRGGLVDSEQYF
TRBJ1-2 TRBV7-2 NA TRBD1 TGTGCCAGCAGCCTAGACAGGGGGCGGGACTATGGCTACACCTTC CASSLDRGRDYGYTF
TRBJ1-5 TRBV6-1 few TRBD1 TGTGCCAGCAGTGGAGGGACAGGGGAATTCAATCAGCCCCAGCATTTT CASSGGTGEFNQPQHF
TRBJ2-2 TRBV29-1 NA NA TGCAGCGTTGCAGGGGACACCATCACCGGGGAGCTGTTTTTT CSVAGDTITGELFF
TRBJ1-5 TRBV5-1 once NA TGCGCCAGCAGCTTGGATGCGGGGGCTGGTCAGCCCCAGCATTTT CASSLDAGAGQPQHF